This TCR beta chain is from a study of cytomegalovirus exposure and HLA in healthy donors. Study context: An earlier analysis found 117 million unique TCR beta sequences from around 180 million T cells.

This CDR3 contains 16 residues. V shed 3 bases and J shed 3 bases, with 17 bases lying between them. Germline V lookup: CDR1 PRHDT, CDR2 FYEKMQ (reference sequence). The PCR used 60 Vbeta and 13 Jbeta primers. TCRdb's table, derived via immunoSEQ multiplex PCR, lists solely in-frame clones and lacks some. The sample contains some 150,000 clones, roughly 78% of which appear only once. The V gene is TRBV13, the J gene TRBJ1-2; tentatively, D is TRBD1 (5 bases). Sequencing input: PBMCs. The clonotype was recovered from a man between 50 and 59 years old in good health and CMV-seropositive. The CDR3 DNA sequence: TGTGCCAGCAGCTTGGGTACAGGAAAAGGATACTATGGCTACACCTTC. It codes for CASSLGTGKGYYGYTF.